Sequencing of this T cell receptor (beta chain) was carried out in a study of T cell responses to AZD1222 COVID-19 vaccine. Trimming removed 3 bases at V and 2 bases at J, with 10 bases between. CDR1 SNHLY and CDR2 FYNNEI come from the germline V gene. This CDR3 has 14 amino acids. Some clones are missing from TCRdb's copy, which holds only in-frame ones; the method was immunoSEQ multiplex PCR. The sample has roughly 71,000 clones, around 85% seen once; the top ten hold roughly 20%. The chain links TRBV2 to TRBJ1-2; no clear D gene. The source of this sequence is an adult in good health. This sample comprised peripheral blood, obtained on day 0 of AZD1222 vaccination. CDR3: CASSEGSRNYGYTF. CDR3 DNA: TGTGCCAGCAGTGAGGGGAGCAGGAACTATGGCTACACCTTC.